This TCR beta chain was recovered during a study of low-dose radiotherapy and immunotherapy resistance in tumors. This clonotype is labeled medium-sized. Time point: before trial treatment. This CDR3 has 15 residues. Trimming at V came to 4 bases and at J to 7 bases, leaving 7 bases not matched to a gene. Looked up from germline, CDR1 is SGHRS and CDR2 is YFSETQ. A constant-region primer paired with the V-primer adapter amplified TCRs over approximately 19 PCR cycles. Each CDR3 protein is one row after TCRdb ran MiXCR on the reads. Found here are tens of thousands of distinct CDR3 sequences, 12% of them singletons; the top ten hold approximately 6.2%.

The chain has TRBV5-1 and TRBJ1-3, with 11 bases aligning to TRBD1. The clonotype originates from a female donor with ovarian cancer. The sample consisted of PBMCs, taken before treatment. In DNA form, the CDR3 reads TGCGCCAGCAGCGACGACGGGACAGGGGGGAACACCATATATTTT. Its protein is CASSDDGTGGNTIYF.